The present TCR beta chain was sequenced within a study of response to subunit inactivated influenza vaccine. This CDR3 is 14 amino acids long. After removal of 0 bases from V and 6 bases from J, the junction contained 4 bases not matched to a gene. The germline V gene has CDR1 DFQATT and CDR2 SNEGSKA (reference sequence). One entry per CDR3 protein, called by TCRdb with MiXCR from the RT-PCR reads. Of approximately 490,000 distinct CDR3 sequences detected, approximately 6.9% appear once; the ten largest clones hold about 12%. Study outcomes and limitations: After each seasonal influenza vaccination, few new T cells are recruited, the authors suggested.

Comment on this clonotype: Its antigen is unidentified.

Sequencing used PBMCs from blood, obtained about 23 months after vaccination. The chain recombines TRBV20-1 with TRBJ2-3; 9 positions agree with TRBD2. The TCR comes from a man aged 45 to 70 who received an inactivated influenza vaccine. The CDR3 region has the DNA TGCAGTGCTAGAGAAGCGGGGGGCCCTGATACGCAGTATTTT. It specifies CSAREAGGPDTQYF.